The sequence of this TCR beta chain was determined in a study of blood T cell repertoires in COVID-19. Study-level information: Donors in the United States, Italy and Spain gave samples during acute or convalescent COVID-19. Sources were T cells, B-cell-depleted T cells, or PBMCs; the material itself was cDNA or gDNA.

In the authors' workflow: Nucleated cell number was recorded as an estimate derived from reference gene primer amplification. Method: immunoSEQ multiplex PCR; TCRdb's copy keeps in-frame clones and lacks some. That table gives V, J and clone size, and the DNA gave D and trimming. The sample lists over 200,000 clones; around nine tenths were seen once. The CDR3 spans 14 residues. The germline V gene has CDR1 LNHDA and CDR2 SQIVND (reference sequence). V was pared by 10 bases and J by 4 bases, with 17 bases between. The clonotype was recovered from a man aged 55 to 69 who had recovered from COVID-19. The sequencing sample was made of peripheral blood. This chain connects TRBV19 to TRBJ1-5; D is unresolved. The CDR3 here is CATSPDGLNQPQHF. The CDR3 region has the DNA TGTGCCACCTCGCCTGACGGACTGAATCAGCCCCAGCATTTT.